The following is a T cell receptor beta chain sequence with its context. TCRdb reanalysed the RT-PCR reads using MiXCR and keeps one entry per CDR3 protein. Counted here are 650,000 to 800,000 distinct CDR3 sequences, approximately 15% occurring once; the ten biggest clones make up around 3.3%. The CDR3 sequence is 15 residues long. The V and J ends lost 0 bases and 3 bases respectively, with 15 bases between them. Germline loops: CDR1 DFQATT, CDR2 SNEGSKA (reference sequence). The clonotype originates from a female donor in good health, serving as a healthy control. The source material was memory CD4+ T cells from blood. The chain couples TRBV20-1 to TRBJ2-7; D is perhaps TRBD2 (7 bases). This CDR3 reads CSARDGGGSSYEQYF. CDR3 sequence (DNA): TGCAGTGCTAGAGATGGCGGGGGCTCGAGCTACGAGCAGTACTTC.